This T cell receptor beta chain was captured in a study of blood T cell repertoires in COVID-19. Sequencing used immunoSEQ multiplex PCR; TCRdb keeps in-frame clones, though not all of them. The table includes about 170,000 clones, around nine tenths detected once. Germline assignment: CDR1 SGHRS and CDR2 YFSETQ. V was cut by 0 bases and J by 8 bases, with 9 bases left in between. This CDR3 is 14 amino acids long. Sequencing was performed on peripheral blood. The receptor was isolated from a man between 18 and 29 years old with active or convalescent COVID-19. The gene calls are TRBV5-1 and TRBJ1-6, with D possibly TRBD1 on 6 matching bases. The CDR3 region has the DNA TGCGCCAGCAGCTTGGGGACAGATTATTCACCCCTCCACTTT. Translating it yields CASSLGTDYSPLHF.